The 11 T cell receptor beta chains given below trace back to one sample, sequenced in a study of Graves' ophthalmopathy and Graves' hyperthyroidism. From RNA, the CDR3 regions of TCR beta chains were amplified and sequenced. The workflow started with a first-round RT-PCR run with HTBI primers and then moved on to a second-round multiplex PCR. TCRdb analysed the multiplex PCR reads with MiXCR anew, one entry per CDR3 protein. The sample lists hundreds of thousands of distinct CDR3 sequences; around 20% were seen once. Sequenced: peripheral blood. The source is a woman under 30 with stable Graves' hyperthyroidism.

This clonotype was seen repeatedly, ten times or more. V usage is TRBV29-1 and J usage is TRBJ2-7; the D gene could be TRBD1 or TRBD2 (5 bases each). Trimming left V 6 bases short and J 2 bases short, with 11 bases between. Germline CDR1 is SQVTM and CDR2 is ANQGSEA. CDR3 length: 12 amino acids. CDR3 sequence: CSVGDLAYEQYF. The CDR3 nucleotides are TGCAGCGTGGGGGACCTCGCCTACGAGCAGTACTTC.

The table lists this clonotype with many counts. This chain joins TRBV20-1 and TRBJ1-5, with unresolved D. Germline CDR1 reads DFQATT; CDR2 reads SNEGSKA (reference sequence). The ends were cut back, 3 bases at V and 1 base at J, with 13 bases in the middle. The CDR3 has 15 residues. The CDR3 nucleotides are TGCAGTGCTAGTTCCGGGTTTCAGAGCAATCAGCCCCAGCATTTT. Its translation: CSASSGFQSNQPQHF.

This clonotype has just a few counts. This chain links TRBV19 with TRBJ2-7, with D perhaps TRBD1 or TRBD2 (5 bases each). Per the germline V gene, CDR1 is LNHDA and CDR2 is SQIVND (reference sequence). V lost 5 bases, J lost 6 bases, and 11 bases lay in between. The CDR3 is 12 amino acids. The CDR3 reads CASSPGRGEQYF. The CDR3 DNA is TGTGCCAGTAGTCCGGGACGGGGCGAGCAGTACTTC.

This clonotype was seen ten or more times. This rearrangement joins TRBV29-1 to TRBJ1-1; D not resolved. CDR1 is SQVTM, CDR2 ANQGSEA, per germline. The CDR3 spans 12 residues. V was pared by 6 bases and J by 5 bases, with 13 bases between. The CDR3 sequence is CSVRDRATEAFF. The DNA for the CDR3 is TGCAGCGTCAGAGACCGGGCTACTGAAGCTTTCTTT.

This clonotype was observed many times. This chain connects TRBV12-3 or TRBV12-4 to TRBJ2-3; weak D call: TRBD1 (9 bases). The CDR3 sequence is 16 residues long. Deletions cut 5 bases from V and 4 bases from J, with 19 bases between. CDR3 DNA sequence: TGTGCCAGCAGTCCCGGGACAGGGCGGGGGGCAGATACGCAGTATTTT. Translation gives CASSPGTGRGADTQYF.

This clonotype showed up many times. The J gene is TRBJ1-1, the V gene TRBV5-1; D is undetermined. Germline lookup yields CDR1 SGHRS and CDR2 YFSETQ. V lost 4 bases to trimming and J lost 4 bases, with 14 bases between them. The CDR3 covers 14 residues. CDR3 in DNA: TGCGCCAGCAGCCCACAAGCCCAGAGCACTGAAGCTTTCTTT. Residues: CASSPQAQSTEAFF.

This rearrangement joins TRBV20-1 to TRBJ2-7; 8 bases match TRBD2. Germline CDR1 DFQATT, CDR2 SNEGSKA (reference sequence). CDR3 length: 14 amino acids. V lost 6 bases to trimming and J lost 5 bases; unmatched junction nucleotides: 12. The CDR3 reads CSANSGLEMNEQYF. CDR3 coding DNA: TGCAGTGCCAATTCGGGACTAGAAATGAACGAGCAGTACTTC.

This clonotype was detected ten times or more. This sequence joins TRBV6-2 or TRBV6-3 and TRBJ2-2; TRBD1 is a possible D gene (5 bases). The CDR3 consists of 15 residues. Germline CDR1 reads MNHEY; CDR2 reads SVGEGT. Between the trimmed V and J ends, which lost 6 bases and 2 bases, there was a span of 13 bases. For the CDR3, the DNA is TGTGCCAGCAGGATAAACAGGCGAAACACCGGGGAGCTGTTTTTT. This gives the protein CASRINRRNTGELFF.

This clonotype was detected many times. The rearrangement links TRBV10-3 to TRBJ1-2; 8 nucleotides line up with TRBD1. The CDR3 loop spans 18 amino acids. Germline CDR1 reads ENHRY; CDR2 reads SYGVKD. V was pared by 4 bases and J by 7 bases, with 20 bases of the junction left unmatched. Here the CDR3 reads CAISVPGQVVSVLVGYTF. CDR3 DNA: TGTGCCATCAGTGTCCCGGGACAGGTAGTTTCTGTCCTGGTTGGCTACACCTTC.

This clonotype was recorded at least ten times. The chain combines TRBV15 with TRBJ1-6; D call uncertain. Trimming left V 2 bases short and J 5 bases short, with 19 bases between. The CDR3 is 18 amino acids. In germline, CDR1 is LNHNV, CDR2 YYDKDF (reference sequence). CDR3 sequence: CATSRRTEQIINNSPLHF. In nucleotides, the CDR3 is TGTGCCACCAGCAGAAGGACTGAGCAGATAATAAATAATTCACCCCTCCACTTT.

This clonotype came up many times. The rearrangement joins TRBV20-1 to TRBJ1-1; D is unresolved. Between the trimmed V and J ends, which lost 1 base and 1 base, there was a span of 10 bases. This CDR3 contains 14 residues. Germline-derived CDR1 and CDR2 are DFQATT and SNEGSKA (reference sequence). The CDR3 spells CSARGRTGNTEAFF. CDR3 DNA sequence: TGCAGTGCTAGAGGACGGACCGGGAACACTGAAGCTTTCTTT.